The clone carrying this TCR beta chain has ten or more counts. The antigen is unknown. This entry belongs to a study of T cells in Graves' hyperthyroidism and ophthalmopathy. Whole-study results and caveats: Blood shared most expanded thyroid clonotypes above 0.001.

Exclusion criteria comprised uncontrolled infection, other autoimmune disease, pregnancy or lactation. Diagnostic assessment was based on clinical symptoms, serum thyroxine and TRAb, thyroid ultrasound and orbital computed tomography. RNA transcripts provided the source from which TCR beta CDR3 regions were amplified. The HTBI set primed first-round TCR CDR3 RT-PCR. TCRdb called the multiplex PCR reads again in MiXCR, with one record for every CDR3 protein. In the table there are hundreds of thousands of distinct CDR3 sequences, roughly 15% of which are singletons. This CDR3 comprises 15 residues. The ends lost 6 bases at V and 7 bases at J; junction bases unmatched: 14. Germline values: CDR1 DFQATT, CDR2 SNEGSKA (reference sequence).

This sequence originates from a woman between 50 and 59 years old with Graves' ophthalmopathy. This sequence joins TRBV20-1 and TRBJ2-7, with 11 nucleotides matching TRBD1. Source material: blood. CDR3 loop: CSARTGGALRREQYF. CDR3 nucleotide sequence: TGCAGTGCCAGGACAGGGGGCGCCTTACGTCGGGAGCAGTACTTC.